This TCR beta chain emerged from a study of type 1 regulatory T cells. The wider study: T-allo10 is an in vitro-generated, Tr1-enriched CD4 T cell product specific for alloantigen. Study-wide points: Tr1 cells had a more restricted TCR repertoire than non-Tr1 cells.

TCRdb ran MiXCR on the reads and lists one entry per CDR3 protein. Among about 65,000 distinct CDR3 sequences listed, about 50% were seen once. As regards this clonotype: What it binds is unknown.

Sample: cultured non-Tr1 T cells, either the whole culture or a sorted T cell fraction (not recorded which). This receptor was taken from a human donor in good health.

The CDR3 region is CASSYFSSSGNTIYF. CDR3 in DNA: TGTGCCAGCAGTTACTTTAGCAGTTCTGGAAACACCATATATTTT. The V call is TRBV6-2 or TRBV6-3, the J call TRBJ1-3; D gene unclear. The germline V and J ends were trimmed by 1 base and 1 base, with 8 bases remaining between them. The CDR3 extends over 15 amino acids. Germline V CDR1 and CDR2: MNHEY, SVGEGT.